A selection of T cell receptor beta chains follows, all from one sample in a study of cytomegalovirus exposure and HLA in healthy donors. Clones were read by immunoSEQ multiplex PCR, and TCRdb kept only the in-frame ones, dropping some. The sample lists nearly 110,000 clones; approximately 76% were seen once. Sequenced material: PBMCs. These receptors were taken from a man aged 18 to 29 in good health and CMV-seronegative. The CDR3 runs from the conserved cysteine through the conserved F or W. Fields, in order: CDR3 length, V gene, clone size, D gene, J gene, CDR3 protein, CDR3 DNA. The D gene is left open where the match is weak. The listing skips clone size in some rows; elsewhere it reads once, few, many or a size class.

14	TRBV28	-	-	TRBJ2-7	CASKLGSLSYEQYF	TGTGCCAGCAAACTCGGGTCTCTCTCCTACGAGCAGTACTTC
17	TRBV15	-	TRBD2	TRBJ2-1	CATSRGGLAGTYNEQFF	TGTGCCACCAGCAGAGGAGGACTAGCGGGGACGTACAATGAGCAGTTCTTC
19	TRBV18	-	-	TRBJ1-6	CASSPLRSSEVAKFSPLHF	TGTGCCAGCTCACCCCTAAGGAGCTCGGAGGTTGCCAAATTTTCACCCCTCCACTTT
16	TRBV27	-	TRBD1	TRBJ2-7	CASSLGATGGPYEQYF	TGTGCCAGCAGCTTGGGAGCGACAGGGGGTCCCTACGAGCAGTACTTC
16	TRBV19	-	TRBD1	TRBJ2-2	CASSNPGQGWTGELFF	TGTGCCAGTAGTAACCCGGGACAGGGTTGGACCGGGGAGCTGTTTTTT
20	TRBV6-1	once	TRBD1	TRBJ1-5	CASSVATGGTGAVMGQPQHF	TGTGCCAGCAGTGTGGCTACGGGTGGAACAGGGGCCGTTATGGGACAGCCCCAGCATTTT
13	TRBV2	-	TRBD2	TRBJ2-3	CASEPGGTDTQYF	TGTGCCAGCGAGCCGGGGGGGACAGATACGCAGTATTTT
15	TRBV2	-	-	TRBJ1-4	CASSPEAGVYEKLFF	TGTGCCAGCAGCCCCGAGGCCGGGGTTTATGAAAAACTGTTTTTT
15	TRBV7-3	once	-	TRBJ2-3	CASSPVGDPADTQYF	TGTGCCAGCAGCCCTGTCGGGGATCCCGCAGATACGCAGTATTTT
15	TRBV2	-	-	TRBJ2-5	CASSESYLPWETQYF	TGTGCCAGCAGTGAAAGCTACCTACCTTGGGAGACCCAGTACTTC
14	TRBV2	-	-	TRBJ2-2	CASKMAGTAGELFF	TGTGCCAGCAAAATGGCGGGGACCGCCGGGGAGCTGTTTTTT
15	TRBV11-2	-	-	TRBJ1-5	CASSLGGEVHQPQHF	TGTGCCAGCAGCTTAGGTGGGGAGGTTCACCAGCCCCAGCATTTT
15	TRBV19	-	-	TRBJ2-6	CASSISSSGANVLTF	TGTGCCAGTAGTATATCTAGCTCTGGGGCCAACGTCCTGACTTTC
14	TRBV7-8	-	TRBD2	TRBJ2-7	CASSVRGGPDEQYF	TGTGCCAGCAGCGTGCGGGGGGGCCCCGACGAGCAGTACTTC
14	TRBV28	-	-	TRBJ2-7	CASSFSIRPYEQYF	TGTGCCAGCAGTTTCAGTATCCGTCCCTACGAGCAGTACTTC
13	TRBV19	once	TRBD2	TRBJ2-7	CASSPGGAYEQYF	TGTGCCAGTAGTCCCGGGGGGGCCTACGAGCAGTACTTC
14	TRBV7-9	-	TRBD1	TRBJ1-2	CASSALQGADGYTF	TGTGCCAGCAGCGCATTACAGGGGGCGGATGGCTACACCTTC
14	TRBV19	-	TRBD2	TRBJ2-7	CASSIGEGGYEQYF	TGTGCCAGTAGTATAGGGGAGGGAGGCTACGAGCAGTACTTC
15	TRBV9	-	-	TRBJ1-2	CASSVVKGGGNGYPF	TGTGCCAGCAGCGTAGTGAAAGGGGGTGGTAACGGCTACCCCTTC
14	TRBV7-9	-	-	TRBJ2-3	CASSRWSLVDTQYF	TGTGCCAGCAGTCGGTGGTCCCTGGTAGATACGCAGTATTTT
14	TRBV9	-	-	TRBJ2-7	CASSVVPSSYEQYF	TGTGCCAGCAGCGTGGTCCCTAGCTCCTACGAGCAGTACTTC
19	TRBV12-1	-	-	TRBJ2-7	CASSPRLTDEYPSSYEQYF	TGTGCCAGCAGCCCCCGATTGACAGATGAGTACCCGAGCTCCTACGAGCAGTACTTC
12	TRBV2	-	-	TRBJ2-3	CASLGHTDTQYF	TGTGCCAGCCTGGGACACACAGATACGCAGTATTTT
14	TRBV2	-	-	TRBJ2-2	CASYRDLNTGELFF	TGTGCCAGCTACCGGGACTTAAACACCGGGGAGCTGTTTTTT
16	TRBV5-5	-	TRBD2	TRBJ2-5	CASSPWGLAAGETQYF	TGTGCCAGCAGCCCGTGGGGACTAGCGGCGGGAGAGACCCAGTACTTC
13	TRBV4-3	-	TRBD1	TRBJ2-7	CASGITGVAEQYF	TGCGCCAGCGGGATTACAGGGGTGGCCGAGCAGTACTTC
16	TRBV11-2	-	-	TRBJ2-6	CASSLGLYSGANVLTF	TGTGCCAGCAGCTTGGGACTTTACTCTGGGGCCAACGTCCTGACTTTC
13	TRBV4-3	few	-	TRBJ2-7	CASSQDQGNEQYF	TGCGCCAGCAGCCAAGATCAGGGTAACGAGCAGTACTTC
15	TRBV9	once	TRBD1	TRBJ2-1	CASSVAGQGTNEQFF	TGTGCCAGCAGCGTAGCCGGACAGGGGACCAATGAGCAGTTCTTC
14	TRBV6-6	once	TRBD1	TRBJ1-2	CASTPGGGIYGYTF	TGTGCCAGCACCCCCGGAGGGGGCATCTATGGCTACACCTTC
17	TRBV10-3	-	TRBD2	TRBJ2-3	CASQTSGVRTSTDTQYF	TGTGCCAGCCAAACTAGCGGGGTAAGGACTAGCACAGATACGCAGTATTTT
14	TRBV10-3	-	-	TRBJ2-5	CAISERDRGETQYF	TGTGCCATCAGTGAGAGGGATAGGGGAGAGACCCAGTACTTC
18	TRBV11-2	-	-	TRBJ1-3	CASSQPSAGWLSGNTIYF	TGTGCCAGCAGCCAACCGTCGGCAGGCTGGCTCTCTGGAAACACCATATATTTT
14	TRBV18	few	TRBD1	TRBJ2-7	CASSPRDRIGEQYF	TGTGCCAGCTCACCCCGGGACAGAATCGGCGAGCAGTACTTC
15	TRBV19	-	TRBD1	TRBJ1-2	CASTPGGSAAFGYTF	TGTGCCAGCACACCAGGGGGCTCGGCGGCGTTCGGCTACACCTTC
13	TRBV5-1	-	-	TRBJ2-2	CASSLTETGELFF	TGCGCCAGCAGCCTAACAGAAACCGGGGAGCTGTTTTTT
14	TRBV29-1	-	TRBD1	TRBJ1-1	CSVRQGAVGTEAFF	TGCAGCGTTCGACAGGGGGCGGTTGGGACTGAAGCTTTCTTT
15	TRBV18	-	TRBD1	TRBJ2-7	CASSPQQGLGYEQYF	TGTGCCAGCTCCCCCCAACAGGGGCTAGGTTACGAGCAGTACTTC
13	TRBV12-5	few	-	TRBJ1-2	CASALEGDYGYTF	TGTGCTAGTGCCCTTGAAGGGGACTATGGCTACACCTTC
14	TRBV6-1	-	TRBD1	TRBJ1-1	CASSDRTGNTEAFF	TGTGCCAGCAGTGATCGGACAGGGAACACTGAAGCTTTCTTT
17	TRBV28	-	-	TRBJ1-4	CASSFPSVRYSDEKLFF	TGTGCCAGCAGTTTCCCGAGTGTGAGGTACTCGGATGAAAAACTGTTTTTT
17	TRBV19	-	TRBD1	TRBJ1-5	CASTPGPGTGLNQPQHF	TGTGCCAGTACCCCCGGTCCCGGGACAGGACTCAATCAGCCCCAGCATTTT
16	TRBV11-3	-	TRBD1	TRBJ2-5	CASSLGTGDNQETQYF	TGTGCCAGCAGCTTAGGGACAGGGGATAATCAAGAGACCCAGTACTTC
13	TRBV27	-	-	TRBJ2-7	CASSGRETYEQYF	TGTGCCAGCAGTGGTCGGGAAACCTACGAGCAGTACTTC
16	TRBV4-3	-	TRBD1	TRBJ1-3	CASSQDGQDSGNTIYF	TGCGCCAGCAGCCAAGATGGACAGGACTCTGGAAACACCATATATTTT
16	TRBV9	once	TRBD2	TRBJ2-2	CASTTPSGGLTGELFF	TGTGCCAGCACCACTCCGTCGGGAGGACTCACCGGGGAGCTGTTTTTT
14	TRBV7-7	few	TRBD2	TRBJ2-2	CASSFGGDTGELFF	TGTGCTAGCAGCTTCGGGGGGGACACCGGGGAGCTGTTTTTT
15	TRBV19	once	-	TRBJ1-5	CASSILGSSNQPQHF	TGTGCCAGTAGTATATTGGGGAGTAGCAATCAGCCCCAGCATTTT
15	TRBV5-1	-	-	TRBJ2-3	CASSLAQASTDTQYF	TGCGCCAGCAGCTTGGCGCAGGCGTCCACAGATACGCAGTATTTT
14	TRBV28	-	-	TRBJ1-2	CASIWGGFNYGYTF	TGTGCCAGCATTTGGGGGGGCTTTAACTATGGCTACACCTTC
16	TRBV10-1	few	-	TRBJ2-2	CASRPGGGGGTGELFF	TGCGCCAGCCGCCCGGGGGGCGGTGGTGGCACCGGGGAGCTGTTTTTT
15	TRBV28	few	TRBD1	TRBJ1-5	CASRGQGGSNQPQHF	TGTGCCAGCAGAGGACAGGGGGGCTCAAATCAGCCCCAGCATTTT
13	TRBV2	few	-	TRBJ1-4	CASSEARGGGLFF	TGTGCCAGCAGTGAAGCGAGGGGAGGTGGACTGTTTTTT
13	TRBV18	once	-	TRBJ2-7	CASSEARGTEQYF	TGTGCCAGCTCAGAAGCCAGGGGAACCGAGCAGTACTTC
16	TRBV25-1	-	-	TRBJ1-2	CASSERGESGAHGYTF	TGTGCCAGCAGTGAAAGAGGCGAGTCAGGGGCTCATGGCTACACCTTC